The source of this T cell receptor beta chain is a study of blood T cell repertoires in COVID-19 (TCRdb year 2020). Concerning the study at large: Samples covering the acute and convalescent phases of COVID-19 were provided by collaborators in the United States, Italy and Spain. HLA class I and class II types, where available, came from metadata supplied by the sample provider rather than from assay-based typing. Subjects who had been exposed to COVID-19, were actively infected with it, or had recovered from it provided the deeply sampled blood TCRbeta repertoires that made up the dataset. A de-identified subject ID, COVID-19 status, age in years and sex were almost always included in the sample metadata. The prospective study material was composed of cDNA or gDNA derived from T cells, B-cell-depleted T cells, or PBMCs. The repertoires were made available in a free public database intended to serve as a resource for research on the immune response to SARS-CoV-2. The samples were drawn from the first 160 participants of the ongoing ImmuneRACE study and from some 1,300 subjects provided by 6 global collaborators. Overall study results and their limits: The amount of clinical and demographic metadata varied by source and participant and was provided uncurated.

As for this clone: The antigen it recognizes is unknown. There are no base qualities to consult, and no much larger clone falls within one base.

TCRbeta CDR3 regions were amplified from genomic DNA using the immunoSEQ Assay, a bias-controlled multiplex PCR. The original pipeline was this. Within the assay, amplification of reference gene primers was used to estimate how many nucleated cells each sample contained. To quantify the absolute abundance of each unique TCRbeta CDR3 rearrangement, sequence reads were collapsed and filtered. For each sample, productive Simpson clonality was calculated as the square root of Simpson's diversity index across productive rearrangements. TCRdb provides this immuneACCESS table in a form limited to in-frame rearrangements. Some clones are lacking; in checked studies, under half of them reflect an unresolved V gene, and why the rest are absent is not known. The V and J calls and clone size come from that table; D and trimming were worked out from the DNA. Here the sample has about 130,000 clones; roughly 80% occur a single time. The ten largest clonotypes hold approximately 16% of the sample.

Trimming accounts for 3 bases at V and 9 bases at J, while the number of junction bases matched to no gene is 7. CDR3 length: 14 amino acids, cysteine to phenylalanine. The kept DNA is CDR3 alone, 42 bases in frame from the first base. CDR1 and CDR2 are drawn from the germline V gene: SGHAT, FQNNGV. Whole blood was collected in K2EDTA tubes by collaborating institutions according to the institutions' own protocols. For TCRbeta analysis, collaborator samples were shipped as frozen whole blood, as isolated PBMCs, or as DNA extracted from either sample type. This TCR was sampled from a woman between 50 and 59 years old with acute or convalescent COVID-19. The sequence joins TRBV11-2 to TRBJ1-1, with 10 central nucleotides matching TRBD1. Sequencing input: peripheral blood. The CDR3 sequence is CASSFPRTGGKAFF. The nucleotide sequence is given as TGTGCCAGCAGCTTTCCCCGGACAGGGGGGAAAGCTTTCTTT.